This TCR beta chain comes out of a study of blood T cell repertoires in COVID-19. Study-wide background: PBMCs, B-cell-depleted T cells, or T cells provided the cDNA or gDNA that made up the material.

Clones were read by immunoSEQ multiplex PCR, and TCRdb kept only the in-frame ones, dropping some. The sample yields under 200,000 clones, over 70% seen once. The junction had 11 bases not matched to a gene; V was cut back by 6 bases and J by 8 bases. The V gene's germline CDR1 is KGHSH and CDR2 LQKENI. The CDR3 sequence is 16 residues long. The sample taken for sequencing was PBMCs or T cells enriched from blood (not recorded which). This TCR came from a woman in her forties or fifties in a cohort exposed to, infected with or recovered from COVID-19 (not recorded which). V is TRBV18 and J is TRBJ1-6, with 9 bases matching TRBD1. CDR3 protein: CASSGQGWVLDSPLHF. The CDR3 bases are TGTGCCAGCTCGGGACAGGGCTGGGTTCTCGATTCACCCCTCCACTTT.